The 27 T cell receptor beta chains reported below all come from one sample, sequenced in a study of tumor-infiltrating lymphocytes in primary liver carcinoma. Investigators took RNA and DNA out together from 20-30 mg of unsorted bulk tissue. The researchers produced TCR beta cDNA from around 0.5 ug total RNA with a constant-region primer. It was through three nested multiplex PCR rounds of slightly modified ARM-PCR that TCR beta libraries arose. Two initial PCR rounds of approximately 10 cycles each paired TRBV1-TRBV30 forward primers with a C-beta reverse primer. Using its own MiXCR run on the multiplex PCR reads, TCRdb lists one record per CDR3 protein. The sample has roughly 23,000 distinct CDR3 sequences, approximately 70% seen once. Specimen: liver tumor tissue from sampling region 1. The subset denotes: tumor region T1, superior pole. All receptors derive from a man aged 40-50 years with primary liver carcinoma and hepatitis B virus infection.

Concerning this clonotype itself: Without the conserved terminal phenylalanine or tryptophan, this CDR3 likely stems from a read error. DNA for the CDR3: TGCGCCAGCAGCCCTGGGGGTAGTACAGATACGCAGTATTCT. This codes for CASSPGGSTDTQYS. The V gene is TRBV5-1, the J gene TRBJ2-3; D assignment may be TRBD1 or TRBD2 (5 bases each). Trimming pared 4 bases from V and 3 bases from J, leaving 12 bases between. The CDR3 spans 14 residues. In germline, CDR1 is SGHRS, CDR2 YFSETQ.

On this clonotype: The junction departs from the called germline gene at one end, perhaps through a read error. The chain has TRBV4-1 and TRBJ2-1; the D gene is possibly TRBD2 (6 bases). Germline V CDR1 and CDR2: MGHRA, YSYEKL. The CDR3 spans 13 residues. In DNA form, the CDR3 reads TGCGCCAGTAGAGCCGGGACTTACAATGAGCTGTTCTTC. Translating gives CASRAGTYNELFF.

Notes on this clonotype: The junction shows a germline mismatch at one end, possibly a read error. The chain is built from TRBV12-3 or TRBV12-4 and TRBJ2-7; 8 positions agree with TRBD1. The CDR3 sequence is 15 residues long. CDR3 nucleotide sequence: TGTGCCTGCAGTATGGATACAGGGGGGTCCTACGAGCAGTACTTC. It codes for CACSMDTGGSYEQYF.

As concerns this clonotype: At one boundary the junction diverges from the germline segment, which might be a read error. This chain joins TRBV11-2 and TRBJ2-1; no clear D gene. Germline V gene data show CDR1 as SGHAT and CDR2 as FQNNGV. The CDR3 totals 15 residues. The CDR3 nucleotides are TGTGCCAGCAGCTTAGCTGCAGGAGTTGTTGATGAGCTGTTCTTC. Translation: CASSLAAGVVDELFF.

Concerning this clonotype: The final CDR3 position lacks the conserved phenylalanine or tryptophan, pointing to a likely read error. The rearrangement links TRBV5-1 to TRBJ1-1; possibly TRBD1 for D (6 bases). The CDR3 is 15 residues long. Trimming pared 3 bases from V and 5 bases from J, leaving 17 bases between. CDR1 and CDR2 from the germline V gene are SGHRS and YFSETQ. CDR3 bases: TGCGCCAGCAGCTCTTCCGGACAGTCGCTGACTGAAGCTTTCATT. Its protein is CASSSSGQSLTEAFI.

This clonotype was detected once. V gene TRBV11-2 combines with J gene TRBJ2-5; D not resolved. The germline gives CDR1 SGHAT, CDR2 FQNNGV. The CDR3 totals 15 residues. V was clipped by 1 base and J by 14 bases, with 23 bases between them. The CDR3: CASSLVGGEVETHYF. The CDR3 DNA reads TGTGCCAGCAGCTTAGTGGGCGGTGAAGTGGAGACTCATTACTTC.

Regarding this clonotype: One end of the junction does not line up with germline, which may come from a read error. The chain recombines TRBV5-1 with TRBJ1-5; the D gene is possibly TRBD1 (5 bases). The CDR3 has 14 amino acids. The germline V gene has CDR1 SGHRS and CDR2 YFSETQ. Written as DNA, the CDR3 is TGCGCCAGTAGCTTTTCAGGGAACAATCAGCTCCAGCATTTT. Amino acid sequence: CASSFSGNNQLQHF.

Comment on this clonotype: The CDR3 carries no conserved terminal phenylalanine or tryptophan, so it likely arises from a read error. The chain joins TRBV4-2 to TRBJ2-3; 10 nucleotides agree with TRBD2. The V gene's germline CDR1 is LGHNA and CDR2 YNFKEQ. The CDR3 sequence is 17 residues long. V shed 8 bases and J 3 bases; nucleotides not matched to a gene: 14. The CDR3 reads CASQVALLAGATDTQYL. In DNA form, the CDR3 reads TGTGCCAGCCAAGTGGCGCTTCTAGCGGGAGCGACAGATACGCAGTATCTT.

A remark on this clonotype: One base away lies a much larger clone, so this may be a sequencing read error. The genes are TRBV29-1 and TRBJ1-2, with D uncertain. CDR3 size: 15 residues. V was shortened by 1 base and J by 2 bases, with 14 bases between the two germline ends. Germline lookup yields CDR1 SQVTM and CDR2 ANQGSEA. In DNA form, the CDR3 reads TGCAGCGTTGAAGGCATGTTGGAGGAGAACTATGGCTACACCTTC. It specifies CSVEGMLEENYGYTF. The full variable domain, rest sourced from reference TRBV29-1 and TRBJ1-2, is SAVISQKPSRDICQRGTSLTIQCQVDSQVTMMFWYRQQPGQSLTLIATANQGSEATYESGFVIDKFPISRPNLTFSTLTVSNMSPEDSSIYLCSVEGMLEENYGYTFGSGTRLTVV.

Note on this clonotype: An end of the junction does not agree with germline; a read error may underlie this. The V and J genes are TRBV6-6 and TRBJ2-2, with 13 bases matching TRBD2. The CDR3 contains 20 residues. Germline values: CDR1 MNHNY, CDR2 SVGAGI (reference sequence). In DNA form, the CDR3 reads TGTGCCAGCAATTCGCTCGTGGGACTAGCGGGGCCAACGAACACCAGGGAGCTGTTTTTT. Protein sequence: CASNSLVGLAGPTNTRELFF.

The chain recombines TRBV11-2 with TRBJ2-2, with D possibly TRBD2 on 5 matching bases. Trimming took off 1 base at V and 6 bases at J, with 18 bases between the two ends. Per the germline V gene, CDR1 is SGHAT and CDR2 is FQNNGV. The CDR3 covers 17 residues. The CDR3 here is CASSLALGEAGAGELFF. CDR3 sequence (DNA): TGTGCCAGCAGCTTAGCATTAGGAGAGGCGGGCGCCGGGGAGCTGTTTTTT. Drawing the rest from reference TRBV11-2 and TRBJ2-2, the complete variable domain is EAGVAQSPRYKIIEKRQSVAFWCNPISGHATLYWYQQILGQGPKLLIQFQNNGVVDDSQLPKDRFSAERLKGVDSTLKIQPAKLEDSAVYLCASSLALGEAGAGELFFGEGSRLTVL.

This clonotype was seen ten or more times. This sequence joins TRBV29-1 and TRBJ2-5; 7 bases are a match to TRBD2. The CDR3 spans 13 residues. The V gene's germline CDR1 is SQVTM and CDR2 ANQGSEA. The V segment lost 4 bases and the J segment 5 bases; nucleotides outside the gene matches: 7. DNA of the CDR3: TGCAGCGTTGGTGGGAGGGCCGCTGAGACCCAGTACTTC. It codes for CSVGGRAAETQYF. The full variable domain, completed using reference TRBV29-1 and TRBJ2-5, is SAVISQKPSRDICQRGTSLTIQCQVDSQVTMMFWYRQQPGQSLTLIATANQGSEATYESGFVIDKFPISRPNLTFSTLTVSNMSPEDSSIYLCSVGGRAAETQYFGPGTRLLVL.

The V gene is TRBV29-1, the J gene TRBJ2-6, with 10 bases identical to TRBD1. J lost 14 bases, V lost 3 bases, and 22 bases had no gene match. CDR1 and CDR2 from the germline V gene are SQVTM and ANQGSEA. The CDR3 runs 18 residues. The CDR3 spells CSVDTTGTGAAGAYLLTF. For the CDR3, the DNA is TGCAGCGTTGATACAACTGGGACAGGGGCAGCTGGGGCCTACCTCCTGACTTTC.

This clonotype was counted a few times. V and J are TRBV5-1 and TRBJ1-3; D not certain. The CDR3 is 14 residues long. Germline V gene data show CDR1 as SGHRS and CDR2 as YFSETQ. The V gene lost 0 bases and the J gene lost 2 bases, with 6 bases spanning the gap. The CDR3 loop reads CASSLVGPGNTIYF. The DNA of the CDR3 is TGCGCCAGCAGCTTGGTTGGCCCTGGAAACACCATATATTTT.

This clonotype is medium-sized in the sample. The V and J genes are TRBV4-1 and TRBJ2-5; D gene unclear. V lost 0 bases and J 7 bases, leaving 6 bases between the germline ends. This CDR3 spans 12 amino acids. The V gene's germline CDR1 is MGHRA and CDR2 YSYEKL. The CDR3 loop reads CASSQDKGTQYF. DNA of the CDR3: TGCGCCAGCAGCCAAGATAAAGGGACCCAGTACTTC.

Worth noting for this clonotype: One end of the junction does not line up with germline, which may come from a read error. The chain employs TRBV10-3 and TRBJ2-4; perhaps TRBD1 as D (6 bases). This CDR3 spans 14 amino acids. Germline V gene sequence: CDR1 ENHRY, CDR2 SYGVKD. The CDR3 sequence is CAIGDRDKKNIQYF. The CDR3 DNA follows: TGTGCCATCGGTGACCGGGACAAGAAAAACATTCAGTACTTT.

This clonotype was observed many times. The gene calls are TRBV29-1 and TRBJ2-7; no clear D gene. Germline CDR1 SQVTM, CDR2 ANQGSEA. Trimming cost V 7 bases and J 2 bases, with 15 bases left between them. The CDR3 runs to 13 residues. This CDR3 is CSAGVLGAYEQYF. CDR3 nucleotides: TGCAGCGCCGGAGTCCTCGGCGCCTACGAGCAGTACTTC.

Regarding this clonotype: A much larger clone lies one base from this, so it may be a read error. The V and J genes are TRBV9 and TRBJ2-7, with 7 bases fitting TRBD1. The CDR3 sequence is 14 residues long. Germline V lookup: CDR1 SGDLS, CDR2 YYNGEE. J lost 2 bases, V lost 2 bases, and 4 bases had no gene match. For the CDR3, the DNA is TGTGCCAGCAGCGTTCAGGGGGTCACCTACGAGCAGTACTTC. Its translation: CASSVQGVTYEQYF. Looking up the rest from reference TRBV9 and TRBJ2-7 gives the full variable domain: DSGVTQTPKHLITATGQRVTLRCSPRSGDLSVYWYQQSLDQGLQFLIQYYNGEERAKGNILERFSAQQFPDLHSELNLSSLELGDSALYFCASSVQGVTYEQYFGPGTRLTVT.

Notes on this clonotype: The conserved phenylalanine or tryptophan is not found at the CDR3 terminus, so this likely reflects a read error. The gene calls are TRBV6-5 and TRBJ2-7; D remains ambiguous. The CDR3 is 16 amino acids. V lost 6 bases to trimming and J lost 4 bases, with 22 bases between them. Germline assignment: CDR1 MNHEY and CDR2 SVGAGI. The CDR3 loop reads CASRPGRVASFYEQYI. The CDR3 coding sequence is TGTGCCAGCAGGCCCGGACGGGTAGCATCCTTTTACGAGCAGTACATC.

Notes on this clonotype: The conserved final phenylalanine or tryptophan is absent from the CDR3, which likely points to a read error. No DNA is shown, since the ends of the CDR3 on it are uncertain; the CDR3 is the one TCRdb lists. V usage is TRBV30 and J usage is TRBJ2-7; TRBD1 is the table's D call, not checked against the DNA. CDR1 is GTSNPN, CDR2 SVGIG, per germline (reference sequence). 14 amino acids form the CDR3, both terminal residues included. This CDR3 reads CAWSLYPGPYEEYL.

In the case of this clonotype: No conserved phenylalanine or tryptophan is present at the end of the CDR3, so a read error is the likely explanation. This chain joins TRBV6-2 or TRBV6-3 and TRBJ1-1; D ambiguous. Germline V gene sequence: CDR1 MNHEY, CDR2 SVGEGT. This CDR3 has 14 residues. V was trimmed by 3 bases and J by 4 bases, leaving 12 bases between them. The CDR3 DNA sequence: TGTGCCAGCAGTTATCCACAACTGAGCACTGAAGCTTTCTGT. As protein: CASSYPQLSTEAFC.

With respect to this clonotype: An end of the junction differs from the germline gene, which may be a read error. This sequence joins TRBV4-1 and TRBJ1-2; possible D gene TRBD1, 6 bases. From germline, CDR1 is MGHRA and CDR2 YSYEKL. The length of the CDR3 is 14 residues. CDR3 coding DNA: TGCGCCAGGAGCCAAGGAGACAGGAACTATGGCTACCCTTTT. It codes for CARSQGDRNYGYPF.

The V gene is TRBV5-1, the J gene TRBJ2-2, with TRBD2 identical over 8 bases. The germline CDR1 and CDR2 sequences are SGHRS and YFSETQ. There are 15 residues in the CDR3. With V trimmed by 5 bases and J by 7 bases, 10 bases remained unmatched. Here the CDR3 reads CASSSPGLEDGELFF. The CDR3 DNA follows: TGCGCCAGCAGTTCTCCGGGACTAGAGGACGGGGAGCTGTTTTTT.

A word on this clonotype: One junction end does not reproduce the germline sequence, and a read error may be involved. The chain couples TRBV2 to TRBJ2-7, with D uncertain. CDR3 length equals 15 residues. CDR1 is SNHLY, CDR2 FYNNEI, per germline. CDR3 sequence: CASRENKAVSYKQYF. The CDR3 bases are TGTGCCAGCAGAGAGAACAAGGCGGTCTCCTACAAGCAGTACTTC.

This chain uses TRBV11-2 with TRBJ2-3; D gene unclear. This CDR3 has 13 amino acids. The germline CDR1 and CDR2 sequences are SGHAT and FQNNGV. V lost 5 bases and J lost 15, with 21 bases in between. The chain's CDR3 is CASSLISTDMHYF. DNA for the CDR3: TGTGCCAGCAGCCTGATTAGCACAGATATGCACTATTTT.

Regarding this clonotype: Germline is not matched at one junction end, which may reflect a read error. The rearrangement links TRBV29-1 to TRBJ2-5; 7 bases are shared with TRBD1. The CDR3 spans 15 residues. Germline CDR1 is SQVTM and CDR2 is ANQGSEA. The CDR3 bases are TGCAGCGTTGAAGGGGACAGAGGGCAGTCAGAGATCCAGTACTTC. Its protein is CSVEGDRGQSEIQYF.

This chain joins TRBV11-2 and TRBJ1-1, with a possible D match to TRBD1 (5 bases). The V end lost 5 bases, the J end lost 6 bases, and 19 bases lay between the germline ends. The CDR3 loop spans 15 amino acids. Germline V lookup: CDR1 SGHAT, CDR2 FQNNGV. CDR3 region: CASSAGRGRPAEAFF. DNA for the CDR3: TGTGCCAGCAGCGCGGGTCGGGGCCGCCCCGCTGAAGCTTTCTTT.